The present entry profiles one T cell receptor beta chain with its context. The sample comes from a study of blood T cell repertoires in COVID-19. Study context: T cells, B-cell-depleted T cells, or PBMCs provided the cDNA or gDNA that served as material.

Germline-derived CDR1 and CDR2 are LGHNA and YNFKEQ. Trimming shortened V by 4 bases and J by 0 bases, and 12 bases separated the two germline ends. This CDR3 region has 15 residues. Sequencing used immunoSEQ multiplex PCR; TCRdb keeps in-frame clones, though not all of them. This sample has about 22,000 clones, with about 90% found just once. The sequence was collected from a man in his sixties or seventies with acute or convalescent COVID-19. This chain links TRBV4-2 with TRBJ1-2; D possibly corresponds to TRBD1 (6 bases). The sample consisted of peripheral blood. The CDR3 nucleotides read TGTGCCAGCAGCCCGTGGACAGCCCCTAACTATGGCTACACCTTC. Its protein product is CASSPWTAPNYGYTF.